Listed below are T cell receptor beta chains from one sample, sequenced in a study of CD8 T cells in ankylosing spondylitis. TCRdb itself ran the 5' RACE reads through MiXCR, one entry per CDR3 protein. The sample has 750,000 to 850,000 distinct CDR3 sequences; 10% to 15% are singletons. Source material: blood, either unsorted or a sorted T cell fraction (not recorded which). The receptors were gathered from a male donor with ankylosing spondylitis. Both conserved end residues are part of each CDR3. The D gene is left open where the match is weak. For some rows the clone size is stated as once, few or many, or as a class when expanded; others skip it.

-,few,TRBV18,TRBJ2-1,TGTGCCAGCTCACCGATGGACAAGGTGGGCAATGAGCAGTTCTTC,CASSPMDKVGNEQFF
-,few,TRBV7-2,TRBJ1-1,TGTGCCAGCAGCTTAAGCTGGGCTTCGAGCACTGAAGCTTTCTTT,CASSLSWASSTEAFF
-,few,TRBV5-1,TRBJ2-5,TGCGCCAGCAGCGCCGAAGAGACCCAGTACTTC,CASSAEETQYF
-,few,TRBV6-1,TRBJ2-3,TGTGCCAGCCTGGACGGACGCACAGATACGCAGTATTTT,CASLDGRTDTQYF
-,many,TRBV10-3,TRBJ1-1,TGTGCCATCAGTGTGCAGGGCATGAACACTGAAGCTTTCTTT,CAISVQGMNTEAFF
-,few,TRBV5-1,TRBJ2-7,TGCGCCAGCAGTGTCCGGTCTAGGGCCTACGAGCAGTACTTC,CASSVRSRAYEQYF
-,few,TRBV9,TRBJ2-3,TGTGCCAGCAGCGTAGCGGAGGGGGGTACGCAGTATTTT,CASSVAEGGTQYF
-,few,TRBV7-9,TRBJ2-2,TGTGCCAGCAGCTATCCAGGGACACCGAACACCGGGGAGCTGTTTTTT,CASSYPGTPNTGELFF
-,few,TRBV6-4,TRBJ2-3,TGTGCCAGCAGCCCTACTAGATCAGATACGCAGTATTTT,CASSPTRSDTQYF
-,-,TRBV12-3/TRBV12-4,TRBJ1-1,TGTGCCAGCAGTTTTAACGGGAACCCAAGCGAAGCTTTCTTT,CASSFNGNPSEAFF
TRBD2,-,TRBV20-1,TRBJ2-2,TGCAGTGCTAGAGCTCAAGGAGGGGGGACTAGTAACACCGGGGAGCTGTTTTTT,CSARAQGGGTSNTGELFF
-,-,TRBV7-2,TRBJ1-5,TGTGCCAGCAGCTTAGGACCCAGGGACCCCTATCAGCCCCAGCATTTT,CASSLGPRDPYQPQHF